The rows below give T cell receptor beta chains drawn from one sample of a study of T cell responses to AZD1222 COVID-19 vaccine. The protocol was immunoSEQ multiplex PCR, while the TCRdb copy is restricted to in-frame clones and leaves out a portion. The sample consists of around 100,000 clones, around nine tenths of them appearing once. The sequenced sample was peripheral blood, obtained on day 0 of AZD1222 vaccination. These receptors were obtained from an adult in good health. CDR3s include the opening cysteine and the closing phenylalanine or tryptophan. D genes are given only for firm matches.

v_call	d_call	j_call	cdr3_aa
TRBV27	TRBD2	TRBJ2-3	CASSPPSGGSTDTQYF
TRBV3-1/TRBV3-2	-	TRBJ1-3	CASSRLTSSGNTIYF
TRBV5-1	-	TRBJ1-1	CASSPRGEGGTEAFF
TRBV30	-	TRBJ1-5	CAWSAAGAQPQHF
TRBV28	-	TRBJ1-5	CASSSVRNQPQHF
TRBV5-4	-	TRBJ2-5	CASSLDVGRQQETQYF
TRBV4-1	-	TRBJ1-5	CASSQDGIIRENQPQHF
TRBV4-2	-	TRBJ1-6	CASSPPGDGAPLHF
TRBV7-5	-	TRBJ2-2	CVRLGLAGLTSVELFF
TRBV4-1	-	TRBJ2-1	CASSQGILGSNEQFF
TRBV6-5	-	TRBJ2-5	CASRTLGETQYF
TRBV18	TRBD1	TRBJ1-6	CASSPDRGSSPLHF
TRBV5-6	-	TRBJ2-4	CASSFGRGEVAKNIQYF
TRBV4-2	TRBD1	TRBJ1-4	CASSQDALLTTGNVRKLFF
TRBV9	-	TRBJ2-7	CASSAGPQAAYEQYF
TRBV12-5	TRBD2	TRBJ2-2	CASGLGTSLNTGELFF
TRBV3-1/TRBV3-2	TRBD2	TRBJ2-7	CASSQDPLAGSYEQYF
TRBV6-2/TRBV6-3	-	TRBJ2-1	CASSHRPNQKDYNEQFF
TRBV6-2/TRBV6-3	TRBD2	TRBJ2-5	CASSPGGAQETQYF
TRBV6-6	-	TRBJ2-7	CASNPGGMSYEQYF
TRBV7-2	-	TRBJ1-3	CASSPSSATGNTIYF
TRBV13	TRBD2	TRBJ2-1	CASSPWQLTSGAGEQFF
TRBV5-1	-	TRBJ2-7	CASSLVSVPSYEQYF
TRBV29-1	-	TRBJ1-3	CSVGVGLGNTIYF
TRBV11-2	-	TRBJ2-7	CASSLVGEQYF
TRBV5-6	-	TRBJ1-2	CASSFHYGYTF
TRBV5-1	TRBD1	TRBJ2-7	CASSSGTGGGEQYF
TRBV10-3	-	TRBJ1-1	CAISESAGMNTEAFF
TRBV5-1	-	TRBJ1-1	CASRIAGDTEAFF
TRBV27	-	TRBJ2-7	CASSVSGYSYEQYF
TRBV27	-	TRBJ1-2	CASSLLGSSGGLDYGYTF
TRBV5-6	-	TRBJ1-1	CASSSYGKRSFPFF
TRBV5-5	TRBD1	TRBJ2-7	CASSGTGRWEQYF
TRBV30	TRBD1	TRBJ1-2	CAWSGDRANGYTF
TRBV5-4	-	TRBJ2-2	CASSPKRDKNTGELFF
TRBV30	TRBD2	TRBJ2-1	CAWGGSYNEQFF
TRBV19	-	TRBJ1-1	CASTTFKGRTGAFF
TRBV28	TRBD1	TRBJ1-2	CASSRGQGLQGYTF
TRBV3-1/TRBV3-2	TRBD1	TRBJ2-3	CASSHGQDTDTQYF
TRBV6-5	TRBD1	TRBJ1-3	CASRTGGTAGNTIYF
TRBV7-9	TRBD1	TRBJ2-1	CASSSSGQGWDEQFF
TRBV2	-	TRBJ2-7	CASRDSYEQYF
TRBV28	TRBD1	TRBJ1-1	CASSLGQGVEAFF